The 27 T cell receptor beta chains below all came from one sample that was sequenced in a study of T cell responses to AZD1222 COVID-19 vaccine. The data were produced by immunoSEQ multiplex PCR, yet TCRdb's version contains in-frame clones alone and is incomplete. The sample contains around 89,000 clones, around 90% of which appear only once. Sequencing was performed on peripheral blood, taken on day 0 of AZD1222 vaccination. These receptors originate from an adult in good health.

J is TRBJ1-2 and V is TRBV28; D is undetermined. The germline V gene has CDR1 MDHEN and CDR2 SYDVKM. Trimming took off 10 bases at V and 5 bases at J, with 20 bases between the two ends. This CDR3 is built from 14 residues. The CDR3 bases are TGTGCCACCCTCGTCGGAGAGAACGGATATGGCTACACCTTC. This sequence encodes CATLVGENGYGYTF.

V and J are TRBV9 and TRBJ1-1; D may be TRBD1 (5 bases). Germline V gene lookup returns CDR1 SGDLS and CDR2 YYNGEE. The length of the CDR3 is 14 residues. The germline V and J ends were trimmed by 0 bases and 2 bases, with 8 bases remaining between them. The CDR3 reads CASSVDQGNTEAFF. The CDR3 bases are TGTGCCAGCAGCGTAGACCAGGGTAACACTGAAGCTTTCTTT.

This rearrangement joins TRBV10-3 to TRBJ1-3; 7 bases agree with TRBD1. The CDR3 consists of 14 residues. The J segment lost 0 bases and the V segment lost 5 bases, leaving 1 base of the junction unmatched. CDR1 and CDR2 (germline): ENHRY, SYGVKD. The CDR3 sequence: CAISSGGSGNTIYF. DNA for the CDR3: TGTGCCATCAGTTCAGGGGGCTCTGGAAACACCATATATTTT.

The chain carries TRBV5-1 and TRBJ1-3; tentatively, D is TRBD1 (6 bases). V was shortened by 0 bases and J by 0 bases, with 10 bases between the two germline ends. CDR3 length equals 16 residues. Germline V CDR1 and CDR2: SGHRS, YFSETQ. The CDR3 nucleotides read TGCGCCAGCAGCTTGGGTGGGGGCCTCTCTGGAAACACCATATATTTT. As protein: CASSLGGGLSGNTIYF.

The chain couples TRBV19 to TRBJ2-3, with D perhaps assigned TRBD1 or TRBD2 (6 bases each). Germline CDR1 and CDR2: LNHDA and SQIVND (reference sequence). Trimming removed 2 bases from V and 6 bases from J, with 12 bases in between. The CDR3 loop spans 14 amino acids. As DNA, the CDR3 is TGTGCCAGTAGTATACGAGGGGGGCTTGATACGCAGTATTTT. Protein sequence: CASSIRGGLDTQYF.

The chain recombines TRBV4-2 with TRBJ2-2, with D maybe TRBD2 (5 bases). This CDR3 has 16 amino acids. Trimming took off 2 bases at V and 0 bases at J, with 10 bases between the two ends. CDR1 and CDR2 (germline): LGHNA, YNFKEQ. The CDR3 spells CASSQRRSSNTGELFF. CDR3 DNA sequence: TGTGCCAGCAGCCAACGGAGGAGTTCGAACACCGGGGAGCTGTTTTTT.

This clone was found a few times. The V gene is TRBV28, the J gene TRBJ2-7, with TRBD1 as a possible D gene (5 bases). CDR1 is MDHEN and CDR2 is SYDVKM in the germline V gene. Deletions cut 5 bases from V and 0 bases from J, with 11 bases between. The CDR3 consists of 14 residues. The CDR3 DNA is TGTGCCAGCAGTAAACAGGTCTCCTCCTACGAGCAGTACTTC. Its protein product is CASSKQVSSYEQYF.

The V gene is TRBV4-3, the J gene TRBJ2-7; 8 bases are shared with TRBD1. V shed 3 bases, J shed 0 bases, and the junction held 7 bases outside the gene matches. The length of the CDR3 is 16 residues. The germline V gene encodes CDR1 LGHNA and CDR2 YSLEER. This CDR3 is CASSHDRDRSSYEQYF. The CDR3 DNA is TGCGCCAGCAGCCATGATCGGGACAGGAGCTCCTACGAGCAGTACTTC.

This chain joins TRBV6-2 or TRBV6-3 and TRBJ1-1; 8 positions match TRBD1. The CDR3 has 14 residues. V lost 4 bases and J lost 1; bases outside the gene matches: 2. Germline V gene sequence: CDR1 MNHEY, CDR2 SVGEGT. The CDR3 protein is CASSWGTGNTEAFF. CDR3 in DNA: TGTGCCAGCAGTTGGGGGACAGGGAACACTGAAGCTTTCTTT.

The chain couples TRBV7-2 to TRBJ1-2; D remains unclear. Germline V gives CDR1 SGHTA, CDR2 FQGNSA. The CDR3 covers 12 residues. V was trimmed by 4 bases and J by 0 bases, leaving 3 bases between them. For the CDR3, the DNA is TGTGCCAGCAGCTACTCTAACTATGGCTACACCTTC. Protein sequence: CASSYSNYGYTF. The full variable domain, its missing parts supplied by reference TRBV7-2 and TRBJ1-2, is GAGVSQSPSNKVTEKGKDVELRCDPISGHTALYWYRQSLGQGLEFLIYFQGNSAPDKSGLPSDRFSAERTGGSVSTLTIQRTQQEDSAVYLCASSYSNYGYTFGSGTRLTVV.

This clone was detected only once. V usage is TRBV12-3 or TRBV12-4 and J usage is TRBJ1-1; D call uncertain. Trimming took off 6 bases at V and 11 bases at J, with 13 bases between the two ends. The CDR3 spans 11 residues. The CDR3 is CASSPREVAFF. The CDR3 nucleotides are TGTGCCAGCAGCCCAAGAGAAGTGGCTTTCTTT.

The rearrangement joins TRBV4-3 to TRBJ1-2; D perhaps matches TRBD1 (5 bases). The CDR3 runs to 19 residues. The V and J ends lost 0 bases and 0 bases respectively, with 20 bases between them. CDR1 is LGHNA, CDR2 YSLEER, per germline. For the CDR3, the DNA is TGCGCCAGCAGCCAAGATCTGGGCGGGAAGGGGTTAGCTAACTATGGCTACACCTTC. It specifies CASSQDLGGKGLANYGYTF.

V usage is TRBV5-1 and J usage is TRBJ2-3, with D possibly matching TRBD2 (6 bases). Trimming stripped 4 bases from V and 0 bases from J, with 9 bases between. CDR3 length: 14 amino acids. Germline CDR1 reads SGHRS; CDR2 reads YFSETQ. CDR3 amino acids: CASSDGSSTDTQYF. The CDR3 nucleotides read TGCGCCAGCAGCGACGGGAGTAGCACAGATACGCAGTATTTT.

Comments on this clone: A read error may account for a junction end that differs from germline. The rearrangement joins TRBV6-1 to TRBJ2-7; D is ambiguous. Looked up from germline, CDR1 is MNHNS and CDR2 is SASEGT. The CDR3 is 13 amino acids. The chain's CDR3 is CASSQASSGEQYF. Written as DNA, the CDR3 is TGTGCCAGCAGTCAAGCCTCCTCCGGGGAGCAGTACTTC.

The gene calls are TRBV28 and TRBJ1-2; TRBD1 aligns across 8 bases. The germline CDR1 and CDR2 sequences are MDHEN and SYDVKM. This CDR3 has 14 amino acids. Germline trimming cut 5 bases from V and 3 bases from J; bases unmatched to any gene: 5. The CDR3 loop reads CASSRDRRDYGYTF. The CDR3 coding sequence is TGTGCCAGCAGTAGGGACAGGAGGGACTATGGCTACACCTTC.

This sequence joins TRBV5-1 and TRBJ2-7; D perhaps matches TRBD1 (6 bases). This CDR3 is built from 15 residues. The V and J ends lost 4 bases and 3 bases respectively, with 17 bases between them. Germline CDR1 is SGHRS and CDR2 is YFSETQ. CDR3 DNA sequence: TGCGCCAGCAGCCCGTCCACAGGGAGTAACTACGAGCAGTACTTC. It specifies CASSPSTGSNYEQYF.

V usage is TRBV7-3 and J usage is TRBJ2-7; 9 bases map to TRBD1. Germline V lookup: CDR1 SGHTA, CDR2 FQGTGA. V shed 5 bases, J shed 3 bases, and the junction held 5 bases outside the gene matches. This CDR3 spans 14 amino acids. In nucleotides, the CDR3 is TGTGCCAGCAGCCCCAGGACAGGGGACTACGAGCAGTACTTC. Translated: CASSPRTGDYEQYF.

J is TRBJ1-1 and V is TRBV6-5; maybe TRBD1 (5 bases). The CDR3 is 13 amino acids. Between the trimmed V and J ends, which lost 1 base and 6 bases, there was a span of 9 bases. Germline-derived CDR1 and CDR2 are MNHEY and SVGAGI. The chain's CDR3 is CASSYFGAPEAFF. CDR3 bases: TGTGCCAGCAGTTACTTTGGGGCCCCTGAAGCTTTCTTT.

The rearrangement links TRBV18 to TRBJ2-2; D uncertain. Trimming took 2 bases from V and 4 from J, leaving 5 bases between them. The CDR3 runs 13 residues. Germline V gene data show CDR1 as KGHSH and CDR2 as LQKENI. DNA for the CDR3: TGTGCCAGCTCACCAGCCCGCACCGGGGAGCTGTTTTTT. It encodes CASSPARTGELFF.

V is TRBV18 and J is TRBJ1-3; D gene unclear. The ends were cut back, 4 bases at V and 1 base at J, with 8 bases in the middle. Germline loops: CDR1 KGHSH, CDR2 LQKENI. The CDR3 length is 14 residues. CDR3 protein: CASSREESGNTIYF. In DNA form, the CDR3 reads TGTGCCAGCTCACGGGAGGAGTCTGGAAACACCATATATTTT.

This chain joins TRBV28 and TRBJ1-1, with D unclear. Trimming took off 2 bases at V and 0 bases at J, with 10 bases between the two ends. CDR1 and CDR2 (germline): MDHEN, SYDVKM. This CDR3 contains 15 residues. Written as DNA, the CDR3 is TGTGCCAGCAGTTTAATGTCAGCGTTGAACACTGAAGCTTTCTTT. Residues: CASSLMSALNTEAFF.

The chain links TRBV6-5 to TRBJ2-5; no reliable D call. V was clipped by 10 bases and J by 4 bases, with 16 bases between them. CDR1 is MNHEY, CDR2 SVGAGI, per germline. CDR3 length: 13 residues. The CDR3 bases are TGTGCCACTTCGGGCCACCCAGGAGAGACCCAGTACTTC. It encodes CATSGHPGETQYF.

The V and J genes are TRBV10-3 and TRBJ2-7, with D hard to call. CDR1 and CDR2 (germline): ENHRY, SYGVKD. Trimming stripped 0 bases from V and 4 bases from J, with 4 bases between. The CDR3 covers 12 residues. CDR3 sequence reads: CAISESRYEQYF. The CDR3 bases are TGTGCCATCAGTGAGTCGAGGTACGAGCAGTACTTC.

This chain connects TRBV4-1 to TRBJ2-1; D gene ambiguous. Trimming pared 0 bases from V and 6 bases from J, leaving 6 bases between. CDR1 MGHRA and CDR2 YSYEKL come from the germline V gene. The CDR3 runs 13 residues. The DNA of the CDR3 is TGCGCCAGCAGCCAAGATGAGTCCAATGAGCAGTTCTTC. This gives the protein CASSQDESNEQFF.

J is TRBJ1-4 and V is TRBV5-1, with D unclear. The germline CDR1 and CDR2 sequences are SGHRS and YFSETQ. This CDR3 contains 12 residues. The V and J ends lost 3 bases and 8 bases respectively, with 8 bases between them. The CDR3 sequence: CASSSTGEKLFF. DNA of the CDR3: TGCGCCAGCAGCTCAACGGGGGAAAAACTGTTTTTT.

The chain links TRBV7-8 to TRBJ2-1; D possibly uses TRBD1 or TRBD2 (6 bases each). The ends were cut back, 0 bases at V and 15 bases at J, with 15 bases in the middle. The CDR3 extends over 13 amino acids. Germline V CDR1 and CDR2: SGHVS, FQNEAQ. The CDR3 nucleotides read TGTGCCAGCAGCTTAGCTGGATTCCGGGGGCCGTTCTTC. The encoded protein is CASSLAGFRGPFF.

This rearrangement joins TRBV6-5 to TRBJ2-5; 8 bases agree with TRBD1. The CDR3 has 14 amino acids. V gave up 6 bases and J gave up 4 bases; unmatched junction bases: 7. Germline V CDR1 and CDR2: MNHEY, SVGAGI. The CDR3 sequence: CASSRRTGRETQYF. In nucleotides, the CDR3 is TGTGCCAGCAGCCGACGGACAGGGCGAGAGACCCAGTACTTC.